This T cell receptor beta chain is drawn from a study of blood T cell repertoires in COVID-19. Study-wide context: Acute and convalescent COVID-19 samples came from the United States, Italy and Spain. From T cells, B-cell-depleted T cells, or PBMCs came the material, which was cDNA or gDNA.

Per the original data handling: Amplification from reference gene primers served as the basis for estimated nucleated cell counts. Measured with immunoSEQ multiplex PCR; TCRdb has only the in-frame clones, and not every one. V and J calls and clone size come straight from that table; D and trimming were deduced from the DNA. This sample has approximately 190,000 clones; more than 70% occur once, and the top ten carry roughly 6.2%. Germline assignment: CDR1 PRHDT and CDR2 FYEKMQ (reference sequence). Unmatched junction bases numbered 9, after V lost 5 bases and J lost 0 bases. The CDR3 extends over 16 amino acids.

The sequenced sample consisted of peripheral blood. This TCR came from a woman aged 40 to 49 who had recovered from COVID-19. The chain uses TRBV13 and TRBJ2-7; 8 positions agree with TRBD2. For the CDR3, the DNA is TGTGCCAGCAGCCGTGGGGCGGGAGGCGGCTCCTACGAGCAGTACTTC. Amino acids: CASSRGAGGGSYEQYF.